The 8 T cell receptor beta chains listed next were all sequenced from one sample in a study of blood T cell repertoires in COVID-19. Sequencing used immunoSEQ multiplex PCR; TCRdb keeps in-frame clones, though not all of them. The repertoire holds roughly 4,600 clones, with 70% to 90% as singletons. What was sequenced was peripheral blood. These TCRs come from a man in his sixties or seventies with COVID-19, enrolled during active disease.

The chain joins TRBV4-1 to TRBJ1-2; the match to TRBD1 covers 8 bases. CDR3 length: 17 amino acids. Trimming removed 0 bases from V and 3 bases from J; junction bases left unmatched: 9. Germline CDR1 reads MGHRA; CDR2 reads YSYEKL. CDR3 coding DNA: TGCGCCAGCAGCCAAGATTTGGGGGTGACAGGGGACTATGGCTACACCTTC. Residues: CASSQDLGVTGDYGYTF.

The rearrangement joins TRBV4-1 to TRBJ1-4, with a possible D match to TRBD1 (6 bases). The V end was cut by 3 bases, the J end by 3 bases, with 14 bases between. Germline V gene lookup returns CDR1 MGHRA and CDR2 YSYEKL. This CDR3 has 16 residues. The CDR3 here is CASSQGQGLPNEKLFF. Written as DNA, the CDR3 is TGCGCCAGCAGCCAGGGCCAGGGGTTGCCTAATGAAAAACTGTTTTTT.

The chain combines TRBV27 with TRBJ1-1; D gene uncertain. Trimming removed 4 bases from V and 1 base from J, with 7 bases in between. Germline V gene lookup returns CDR1 MNHEY and CDR2 SMNVEV (reference sequence). The CDR3 spans 13 residues. The DNA for the CDR3 is TGTGCCAGCAGTTCTTCACAGAACACTGAAGCTTTCTTT. Its translation is CASSSSQNTEAFF.

In this sample, this clone turned up once. The chain joins TRBV4-1 to TRBJ2-5; 11 bases are a match to TRBD2. This CDR3 is 16 amino acids long. The germline V gene has CDR1 MGHRA and CDR2 YSYEKL. J was trimmed by 9 bases and V by 1 base; bases with no gene match: 10. CDR3 sequence: CASSQVGTSGMGAQYF. CDR3 sequence (DNA): TGCGCCAGCAGCCAAGTCGGGACTAGCGGAATGGGGGCCCAGTACTTC.

This clone was found a few times. The chain couples TRBV5-1 to TRBJ2-7; D perhaps matches TRBD1 (6 bases). Trimming took 0 bases from V and 2 from J, leaving 12 bases between them. Per germline, CDR1 SGHRS and CDR2 YFSETQ. This CDR3 has 15 amino acids. For the CDR3, the DNA is TGCGCCAGCAGCTTGGGAGCAGGGGTCCCCTACGAGCAGTACTTC. This codes for CASSLGAGVPYEQYF.

This chain joins TRBV27 and TRBJ2-3; TRBD2 agrees at 9 bases. V dropped 2 bases and J dropped 7; count of bases not matched to a gene: 4. The germline V gene has CDR1 MNHEY and CDR2 SMNVEV (reference sequence). CDR3 size: 14 residues. The CDR3 loop reads CASSLGLAGYTQYF. As DNA, the CDR3 is TGTGCCAGCAGTTTAGGGCTAGCGGGGTATACGCAGTATTTT.

V gene TRBV7-2 combines with J gene TRBJ2-6, with D perhaps matching TRBD2 (5 bases). Germline CDR1 reads SGHTA; CDR2 reads FQGNSA. V shed 1 base and J shed 2 bases, with 9 bases lying between them. This CDR3 spans 16 amino acids. Here the CDR3 reads CASSLGPGAGANVLTF. The CDR3, as DNA: TGTGCCAGCAGCTTAGGTCCCGGGGCTGGGGCCAACGTCCTGACTTTC.

V gene TRBV2 combines with J gene TRBJ2-5, with 9 bases lining up with TRBD2. Germline V gene sequence: CDR1 SNHLY, CDR2 FYNNEI. The CDR3 loop spans 14 amino acids. V trimming: 6 bases; J trimming: 4 bases; junction bases outside the gene matches: 6. CDR3 sequence: CASSPGTSLETQYF. CDR3 nucleotide sequence: TGTGCCAGCAGCCCCGGGACTAGCTTAGAGACCCAGTACTTC.